The clone carrying this T cell receptor (beta chain) was counted a single time. The data belong to a study of blood T cell repertoires in COVID-19. Study details: Some COVID-19 samples were acute and others convalescent; all came from the United States, Italy and Spain. Nucleic acid was either cDNA or gDNA, and it came from T cells, B-cell-depleted T cells, or PBMCs.

The table came from immunoSEQ multiplex PCR; TCRdb's copy has only in-frame clones and leaves some out. Seen here are approximately 120,000 clones, around four fifths observed once, and the top ten hold approximately 12%. Germline V lookup: CDR1 SGHKS, CDR2 YYEKEE (reference sequence). The CDR3 covers 15 residues. J gave up 4 bases and V 4 bases, and 5 bases lay outside the gene matches. The source of this sequence is a man between 60 and 75 years old with acute or convalescent COVID-19. The chain recombines TRBV5-5 with TRBJ2-3; 11 nucleotides agree with TRBD2. Sequenced material: peripheral blood. Written as DNA, the CDR3 is TGTGCCAGCAGCGGACTAGCGGGTGTGTCAGATACGCAGTATTTT. It yields the protein CASSGLAGVSDTQYF.